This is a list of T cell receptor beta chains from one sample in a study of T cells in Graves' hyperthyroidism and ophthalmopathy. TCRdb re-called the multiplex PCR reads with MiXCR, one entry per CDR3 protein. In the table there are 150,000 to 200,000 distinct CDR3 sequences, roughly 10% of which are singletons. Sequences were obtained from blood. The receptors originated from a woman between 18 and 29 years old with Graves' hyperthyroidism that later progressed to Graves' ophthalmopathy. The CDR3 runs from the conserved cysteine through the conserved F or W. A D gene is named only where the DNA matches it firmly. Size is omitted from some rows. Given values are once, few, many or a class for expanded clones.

CDR3 DNA: TGTGCCAGCAGCGATTCGGGACTTTCCTACGAGCAGTACTTC
CDR3 protein: CASSDSGLSYEQYF
V gene: TRBV6-1
D gene: .
J gene: TRBJ2-7
clone size: many

CDR3 DNA: TGTGCCAGCAGTTTAGGGCCCTACGGTCGGACTGAAGCTTTCTTT
CDR3 protein: CASSLGPYGRTEAFF
V gene: TRBV27
D gene: .
J gene: TRBJ1-1
clone size: many

CDR3 DNA: TGTGCCAGCAGCCCTACTAGCGGGAGAGTTGCCGGGGAGCTGTTTTTT
CDR3 protein: CASSPTSGRVAGELFF
V gene: TRBV7-3
D gene: TRBD2
J gene: TRBJ2-2
clone size: many

CDR3 DNA: TGTGCCAGCAGCTCTAGCGGGGGGGCTGGTGAGCAGTTCTTC
CDR3 protein: CASSSSGGAGEQFF
V gene: TRBV7-3
D gene: TRBD2
J gene: TRBJ2-1
clone size: .

CDR3 DNA: TGTGCCAGCAGTGGACGGGACAGGAACTACACCGGGGAGCTGTTTTTT
CDR3 protein: CASSGRDRNYTGELFF
V gene: TRBV2
D gene: TRBD1
J gene: TRBJ2-2
clone size: .

CDR3 DNA: TGCGCCGGCAGCTTGGCGGCGGGGCAGGAGCAGTACTTC
CDR3 protein: CAGSLAAGQEQYF
V gene: TRBV5-1
D gene: .
J gene: TRBJ2-7
clone size: .

CDR3 DNA: TGTGCCTCACGACAGATTATCAATCAGCCCCAGCATTTT
CDR3 protein: CASRQIINQPQHF
V gene: TRBV10-3
D gene: .
J gene: TRBJ1-5
clone size: .

CDR3 DNA: TGTGCCAGCAGCTTGGAGTGGGACAGACGGTACGAGCAGTACTTC
CDR3 protein: CASSLEWDRRYEQYF
V gene: TRBV5-4
D gene: TRBD1
J gene: TRBJ2-7
clone size: .

CDR3 DNA: TGCAGTGCGCAAACCGGGACTAGGAGGACCCATACGCAGTATTTT
CDR3 protein: CSAQTGTRRTHTQYF
V gene: TRBV20-1
D gene: TRBD2
J gene: TRBJ2-3
clone size: many

CDR3 DNA: TGTGCCTGGAAGGGACTAGCAAAGAACTGGAACACCGGGGAGCTGTTTTTT
CDR3 protein: CAWKGLAKNWNTGELFF
V gene: TRBV30
D gene: TRBD2
J gene: TRBJ2-2
clone size: few

CDR3 DNA: TGTGCCTGGAGTGCGGCTAGCGGGATGGGGCAGTTCTTC
CDR3 protein: CAWSAASGMGQFF
V gene: TRBV30
D gene: TRBD2
J gene: TRBJ2-1
clone size: many

CDR3 DNA: TGTGCCAGTGGCCAGGGATTCGGCGGGACCAATTATGGCTACACCTTC
CDR3 protein: CASGQGFGGTNYGYTF
V gene: TRBV19
D gene: .
J gene: TRBJ1-2
clone size: many

CDR3 DNA: TGTGCCAGTAGTATCGAGGGAACCTCATTATCCTACAATGAGCAGTTCTTC
CDR3 protein: CASSIEGTSLSYNEQFF
V gene: TRBV19
D gene: .
J gene: TRBJ2-1
clone size: few

CDR3 DNA: TGTGCCAGCAGCAGCCCCTCTTCGAACTTGAACACTGAAGCTTTCTTT
CDR3 protein: CASSSPSSNLNTEAFF
V gene: TRBV7-9
D gene: .
J gene: TRBJ1-1
clone size: few

CDR3 DNA: TGTGCCAGCAGTGACCTGACAGGGGGCGAAGCTTTCTTT
CDR3 protein: CASSDLTGGEAFF
V gene: TRBV6-1
D gene: TRBD1
J gene: TRBJ1-1
clone size: many

CDR3 DNA: TGTGCCAGCAGCCAGACCTCCTACGAGCAGTACTTC
CDR3 protein: CASSQTSYEQYF
V gene: TRBV14
D gene: .
J gene: TRBJ2-7
clone size: .

CDR3 DNA: TGTGCCAGCAGCAAAGGGACAGGGACCACTGGGGCCAACGTCCTGACTTTC
CDR3 protein: CASSKGTGTTGANVLTF
V gene: TRBV11-3
D gene: TRBD1
J gene: TRBJ2-6
clone size: many

CDR3 DNA: TGTGCCAGCAGTCCACACCCCGGGGGGGAATCTAGCACAGATATGCAGTATTTT
CDR3 protein: CASSPHPGGESSTDMQYF
V gene: TRBV28
D gene: TRBD2
J gene: TRBJ2-3
clone size: few

CDR3 DNA: TGTGCCAGCAGTTTCCTGGGGGGGACAGTTAATTCACCCCTCCACTTT
CDR3 protein: CASSFLGGTVNSPLHF
V gene: TRBV5-4
D gene: TRBD1
J gene: TRBJ1-6
clone size: few

CDR3 DNA: TGTGCCAGCAGTGGGACAGGGCCCGCCACCGAGCAGTTCTTC
CDR3 protein: CASSGTGPATEQFF
V gene: TRBV25-1
D gene: TRBD1
J gene: TRBJ2-1
clone size: many

CDR3 DNA: TGTGCCAGTACCTCGGGACTAGCGGCAAACAATGAGCAGTTCTTC
CDR3 protein: CASTSGLAANNEQFF
V gene: TRBV19
D gene: TRBD2
J gene: TRBJ2-1
clone size: .

CDR3 DNA: TGCAGTGCTAGAGACGTACAACTAGAACCCTACGAGCAGTACTTC
CDR3 protein: CSARDVQLEPYEQYF
V gene: TRBV20-1
D gene: .
J gene: TRBJ2-7
clone size: many

CDR3 DNA: TGTGCCAGCAGTTTAGGCAGGGACACTGAAGCTTTCTTT
CDR3 protein: CASSLGRDTEAFF
V gene: TRBV12-3/TRBV12-4
D gene: .
J gene: TRBJ1-1
clone size: many

CDR3 DNA: TGTGCCAGCAGCCAAGTAGCGGGGGGGCTCAACGAGCAGTACTTC
CDR3 protein: CASSQVAGGLNEQYF
V gene: TRBV3-1
D gene: TRBD2
J gene: TRBJ2-7
clone size: many

CDR3 DNA: TGTGCCAGTAGTAGACAGGGGGCCCTTGGTGAAAAACTGTTTTTT
CDR3 protein: CASSRQGALGEKLFF
V gene: TRBV19
D gene: TRBD1
J gene: TRBJ1-4
clone size: .